Shown below are 24 T cell receptor beta chains from a single sample sequenced in a study of regulatory T cells in long-lasting Graves disease. Library construction for TCR beta used iRepertoire HTBI primers and Arm-PCR of CDR3 regions. One entry per CDR3 protein, called by TCRdb with MiXCR from the multiplex PCR reads. The repertoire includes about 420,000 distinct CDR3 sequences, 16% of them detected once, and about 25% sits in the top ten. Indicated time point: newly diagnosed GD, antithyroid drugs for less than 3 months. With RNA extracted from PBMCs as input, the TCR library was made. The same sample was also used in a study of T cells in Graves' hyperthyroidism and ophthalmopathy.

The sample here was peripheral blood mononuclear cells (PBMCs), taken at new diagnosis, from a patient treated with antithyroid drugs. The source of these receptors is a woman under 30 with Graves disease.

This clonotype has ten or more counts. This sequence joins TRBV20-1 and TRBJ2-7; TRBD1 matches 7 bases. Germline CDR1 reads DFQATT; CDR2 reads SNEGSKA (reference sequence). This CDR3 has 13 residues. With V trimmed by 1 base and J by 4 bases, 4 bases remained unmatched. The CDR3 DNA is TGCAGTGCTAGAGGGGGGACAGAGTACGAGCAGTACTTC. Amino acid sequence: CSARGGTEYEQYF.

The sample holds many counts of this clonotype. V gene TRBV28 combines with J gene TRBJ2-7; TRBD1 might be the D (6 bases). The germline V gene encodes CDR1 MDHEN and CDR2 SYDVKM. The V and J ends lost 2 bases and 1 base respectively, with 9 bases between them. This CDR3 region has 14 residues. The DNA of the CDR3 is TGTGCCAGCAGTTTACAGGGGTCGTCCTACGAGCAGTACTTC. Its translation is CASSLQGSSYEQYF.

The chain has TRBV5-1 and TRBJ1-5, with 7 bases lining up with TRBD1. Germline CDR1 and CDR2: SGHRS and YFSETQ. V shed 0 bases, J shed 0 bases, and the junction held 6 bases outside the gene matches. The CDR3 contains 17 residues. As DNA, the CDR3 is TGCGCCAGCAGCTTGGCTCCGACAGGGATTAGCAATCAGCCCCAGCATTTT. Its protein is CASSLAPTGISNQPQHF.

There are many counts of this clonotype. V gene TRBV12-3 or TRBV12-4 combines with J gene TRBJ1-1; the D gene is possibly TRBD1 (5 bases). The CDR3 length is 13 residues. The V and J ends lost 5 bases and 8 bases respectively, with 15 bases between them. The DNA for the CDR3 is TGTGCCAGCAGTACCTCCGGGGGGGGGGAAGCTTTCTTT. Translation: CASSTSGGGEAFF.

Only a few counts were recorded for this clonotype. The chain links TRBV14 to TRBJ2-1; the D gene is possibly TRBD2 (5 bases). CDR1 and CDR2 from the germline V gene are SGHDN and FVKESK. V lost 4 bases to trimming and J lost 9 bases, with 16 bases between them. This CDR3 has 14 residues. The CDR3 DNA sequence: TGTGCCAGCAGCCTGATCGCTAGCCTCCGTGAGCAGTTCTTC. Translation: CASSLIASLREQFF.

In its sample, this clonotype was seen many times. The rearrangement uses TRBV9 and TRBJ2-1; 7 bases agree with TRBD1. The V and J ends lost 4 bases and 4 bases, in that order; junction bases with no gene match: 8. Germline CDR1 is SGDLS and CDR2 is YYNGEE. The CDR3 extends over 15 amino acids. In nucleotides, the CDR3 is TGTGCCAGCAGCTCCTCGGGACAGATATACAATGAGCAGTTCTTC. Protein product: CASSSSGQIYNEQFF.

This clonotype was seen a handful of times. The chain combines TRBV7-3 with TRBJ2-1; D is unclear. The CDR3 is made up of 13 amino acids. V lost 0 bases, J lost 6 bases, and 6 bases lay in between. Germline CDR1 is SGHTA and CDR2 is FQGTGA. In DNA form, the CDR3 reads TGTGCCAGCAGCTTAACGACGTCCAATGAGCAGTTCTTC. The encoded protein is CASSLTTSNEQFF.

The sample holds one count of this clonotype. V gene TRBV6-2 or TRBV6-3 combines with J gene TRBJ1-5; TRBD1 aligns across 11 bases. Germline V gene data show CDR1 as MNHEY and CDR2 as SVGEGT. The trim removed 5 bases at V and 9 bases at J, leaving 9 bases unmatched. The CDR3 length is 15 residues. The CDR3 region is CASSADRGPSRPQHF. CDR3 coding DNA: TGTGCCAGCAGTGCGGACAGGGGGCCTTCAAGGCCCCAGCATTTT.

In regard to this clonotype: A read error is possible here, since a much larger clone lies one base away. The chain is built from TRBV7-9 and TRBJ2-1; D is ambiguous. This CDR3 has 15 residues. The V gene lost 5 bases and the J gene lost 10 bases, with 21 bases spanning the gap. Germline CDR1 reads SEHNR; CDR2 reads FQNEAQ (reference sequence). The CDR3 sequence is CASSVVRRSSYEQFF. The CDR3 DNA reads TGTGCCAGCAGCGTGGTCCGTAGGAGCTCCTACGAGCAGTTCTTC.

The chain combines TRBV30 with TRBJ2-3; D ambiguous. Germline values: CDR1 GTSNPN, CDR2 SVGIG (reference sequence). The CDR3 sequence is 13 residues long. Deletions cut 3 bases from V and 6 bases from J, with 13 bases between. The DNA for the CDR3 is TGTGCCTGGAGCGAACCCCCCACCGATACGCAGTATTTT. It encodes CAWSEPPTDTQYF.

This clonotype was counted only a few times. V is TRBV6-1 and J is TRBJ2-1; no clear D. The V end was cut by 3 bases, the J end by 9 bases, with 12 bases between. The CDR3 consists of 13 residues. Germline V CDR1 and CDR2: MNHNS, SASEGT. The DNA of the CDR3 is TGTGCCAGCAGTGACTTCACCGATGGTGAGCAGTTCTTC. Translated: CASSDFTDGEQFF.

The sample holds a few counts of this clonotype. The chain carries TRBV5-1 and TRBJ2-5; D uncertain. Germline loops: CDR1 SGHRS, CDR2 YFSETQ. The CDR3 loop spans 15 amino acids. The V gene lost 4 bases and the J gene lost 5 bases, with 18 bases spanning the gap. The CDR3 here is CASSGSSPKVETQYF. The CDR3 bases are TGCGCCAGCAGCGGGTCGAGTCCCAAGGTGGAGACCCAGTACTTC.

The sample holds a few counts of this clonotype. The chain joins TRBV3-1 to TRBJ2-1, with D tentatively TRBD2 (6 bases). The germline V and J ends were trimmed by 6 bases and 6 bases, with 15 bases remaining between them. Germline assignment: CDR1 LGHDT and CDR2 YNNKEL (reference sequence). The CDR3 has 14 residues. The chain's CDR3 is CASRGGGLINEQFF. The CDR3 coding sequence is TGTGCCAGCAGGGGGGGAGGCTTAATCAATGAGCAGTTCTTC.

The sample holds many counts of this clonotype. The gene calls are TRBV6-2 or TRBV6-3 and TRBJ2-1, with D possibly being TRBD1 or TRBD2 (5 bases each). CDR1 and CDR2 (germline): MNHEY, SVGEGT. V lost 4 bases, J lost 9 bases, and 16 bases lay in between. The CDR3 is 14 amino acids. This CDR3 reads CASSFLKGPFEQFF. In DNA, the CDR3 is TGTGCCAGCAGTTTCTTGAAGGGACCCTTTGAGCAGTTCTTC.

This clonotype was found many times. This chain links TRBV6-1 with TRBJ2-5; TRBD2 aligns across 9 bases. The CDR3 consists of 16 residues. CDR1 and CDR2 from the germline V gene are MNHNS and SASEGT. After removal of 6 bases from V and 2 bases from J, the junction contained 10 bases not matched to a gene. The CDR3 DNA sequence: TGTGCCAGCAGGTCTTATCGACTAGCGGTTCAAGAGACCCAGTACTTC. It encodes CASRSYRLAVQETQYF.

This clonotype was seen many times. This chain uses TRBV2 with TRBJ2-7; D is undetermined. Germline CDR1 SNHLY, CDR2 FYNNEI. The CDR3 totals 15 residues. V was trimmed by 3 bases and J by 0 bases, leaving 12 bases between them. CDR3 bases: TGTGCCAGCAGTGATACCGGGTTCCGCTCCTACGAGCAGTACTTC. Translated: CASSDTGFRSYEQYF.

The V and J genes are TRBV6-2 or TRBV6-3 and TRBJ1-1, with 12 bases matching TRBD1. CDR1 and CDR2 from the germline V gene are MNHEY and SVGEGT. The trim removed 4 bases at V and 4 bases at J, leaving 7 bases unmatched. The CDR3 contains 16 residues. The CDR3 region has the DNA TGTGCCAGCAGTTCCGGGACAGGGGGCCTCAGCACTGAAGCTTTCTTT. Encoded protein: CASSSGTGGLSTEAFF.

The rearrangement links TRBV5-1 to TRBJ2-3, with TRBD1 matching 9 bases. The better agreement between TRBJ2-7 and the DNA end casts doubt on the J call. The germline V gene encodes CDR1 SGHRS and CDR2 YFSETQ. The length of the CDR3 is 16 residues. The CDR3 sequence is CASSFPPGQGTYEQYF. CDR3 coding DNA: TGCGCCAGCAGCTTCCCCCCGGGACAGGGTACCTACGAGCAGTACTTC.

The chain employs TRBV7-9 and TRBJ2-1; D not certain. Trimming cost V 0 bases and J 15 bases, with 15 bases left between them. CDR3 size: 13 residues. Germline assignment: CDR1 SEHNR and CDR2 FQNEAQ (reference sequence). The CDR3 reads CASSLAVLDVLFF. In DNA, the CDR3 is TGTGCCAGCAGCTTAGCGGTTCTAGATGTATTGTTCTTC.

The gene calls are TRBV30 and TRBJ2-7; TRBD2 agrees at 8 bases. Germline trimming cut 0 bases from V and 7 bases from J; bases unmatched to any gene: 8. The CDR3 is 14 residues long. Germline V gives CDR1 GTSNPN, CDR2 SVGIG (reference sequence). The CDR3 region is CAWSVLGLAGEQYF. The DNA for the CDR3 is TGTGCCTGGAGTGTCCTCGGACTAGCTGGGGAGCAGTACTTC.

V gene TRBV29-1 combines with J gene TRBJ1-1; weak D call: TRBD1 (5 bases). Germline CDR1 reads SQVTM; CDR2 reads ANQGSEA. CDR3 length: 12 residues. Trimming stripped 3 bases from V and 5 bases from J, with 10 bases between. Here the CDR3 reads CSVDEGRTEAFF. The DNA of the CDR3 is TGCAGCGTTGATGAGGGGCGAACTGAAGCTTTCTTT.

This clonotype has a count of ten or more. The gene calls are TRBV12-3 or TRBV12-4 and TRBJ1-1, with 7 positions matching TRBD1. V lost 2 bases to trimming and J lost 2 bases; unmatched junction nucleotides: 8. The CDR3 extends over 16 amino acids. CDR3: CASSLRQGFRNTEAFF. The CDR3 bases are TGTGCCAGCAGTTTACGACAGGGATTTCGAAACACTGAAGCTTTCTTT.

The chain recombines TRBV30 with TRBJ2-2; 14 bases fit TRBD2. CDR3 length: 15 residues. Looked up from germline, CDR1 is GTSNPN and CDR2 is SVGIG (reference sequence). V dropped 5 bases and J dropped 5; count of bases not matched to a gene: 4. CDR3 DNA: TGTGCCTGGGAGGGACTAGCGGGAGTTACCGGGGAGCTGTTTTTT. It is translated as CAWEGLAGVTGELFF.

This clonotype was seen repeatedly, ten times or more. The rearrangement uses TRBV20-1 and TRBJ2-7; TRBD2 agrees at 9 bases. The V and J ends lost 5 bases and 5 bases, in that order; junction bases with no gene match: 16. The CDR3 contains 16 residues. Per germline, CDR1 DFQATT and CDR2 SNEGSKA (reference sequence). The CDR3 nucleotides are TGCAGTGCTGACGTTAGCGGGAGAAATCTTAAGGACGAGCAGTACTTC. Translating gives CSADVSGRNLKDEQYF.